This T cell receptor (beta chain) is from a study of spatial heterogeneity in lung cancer. Overall study: An average of more than ten raw reads was observed per unique TCR and UMI combination. Study-level points and caveats: Tumor mutation count correlated with how many alpha and beta TCRs expanded intratumorally. In tumor T cells, estimated coverage reached around 7.6% for alpha chains and around 13% for beta chains.

This sample's time point: sample taken at primary tumor resection. TCRs were sequenced from unsorted whole RNA of tumor, nontumor lung or PBMC. One entry per CDR3 protein, called by TCRdb with MiXCR from the 5' RACE reads. Of roughly 3,000 distinct CDR3 sequences in the sample, under 20% were seen once. Trimming stripped 3 bases from V and 2 bases from J, with 12 bases between. The CDR3 is made up of 15 amino acids. This clonotype is large (0.1 to 1%). No antigen is known for it. The material was lung tumor tissue, obtained at surgery. V gene TRBV12-3 or TRBV12-4 combines with J gene TRBJ2-3, with D possibly TRBD2 on 6 matching bases. This TCR was sampled from a male donor with early-stage non-small cell lung cancer. The CDR3 loop is CASSFLSGITDTQYF. As DNA, the CDR3 is TGTGCCAGCAGTTTTCTTAGCGGAATCACAGATACGCAGTATTTT.